The 6 T cell receptor beta chains below were found in one sample sequenced in a study of T cell repertoires in cytomegalovirus infection. TCRdb reprocessed the reads with MiXCR, giving one entry per CDR3 protein. The data show more than 55,000 distinct CDR3 sequences, roughly 22% seen once. These receptors lack a known antigen. The input for sequencing was CD8+ T cells from cultured PBMCs, taken from culture after CMV antigen stimulation. Receptors originate from a human donor in good health (CMV status not recorded). Some clones in this sample may be carry-over from other donors' samples.

V and J are TRBV7-9 and TRBJ1-1; D uncertain. The CDR3 length is 14 residues. Germline V gives CDR1 SEHNR, CDR2 FQNEAQ (reference sequence). V was pared by 2 bases and J by 1 base, with 8 bases between. CDR3: CASSLSGQNTEAFF. CDR3 nucleotides: TGTGCCAGCAGCTTATCCGGGCAGAACACTGAAGCTTTCTTT.

The chain joins TRBV4-1 to TRBJ2-7; D is undetermined. The CDR3 has 13 residues. Germline assignment: CDR1 MGHRA and CDR2 YSYEKL. Trimming left V 5 bases short and J 3 bases short, with 11 bases between. The CDR3 loop is CASSDGTDYEQYF. In DNA form, the CDR3 reads TGCGCCAGCAGCGACGGCACAGACTACGAGCAGTACTTC.

This clonotype was counted at least ten times. This chain uses TRBV6-6 with TRBJ1-3; perhaps TRBD1 as D (5 bases). This CDR3 comprises 15 residues. Germline values: CDR1 MNHNY, CDR2 SVGAGI (reference sequence). V was pared by 4 bases and J by 0 bases, with 10 bases between. The CDR3 coding sequence is TGTGCCAGCAGTTCCGACGGGGCCTCTGGAAACACCATATATTTT. Amino acids: CASSSDGASGNTIYF.

This clonotype has ten or more counts. The chain carries TRBV4-1 and TRBJ2-5; a possible D gene is TRBD2 (5 bases). The germline V gene has CDR1 MGHRA and CDR2 YSYEKL. The CDR3 totals 12 residues. V lost 0 bases to trimming and J lost 11 bases, with 10 bases between them. CDR3 nucleotides: TGCGCCAGCAGCCAAGATCGAGGGATTCAGTACTTC. It encodes CASSQDRGIQYF.

This chain connects TRBV7-8 to TRBJ1-1; perhaps TRBD1 as D (5 bases). Trimming pared 5 bases from V and 2 bases from J, leaving 18 bases between. Germline assignment: CDR1 SGHVS and CDR2 FQNEAQ. The length of the CDR3 is 16 residues. The CDR3 spells CASSPTLGASNTEAFF. The CDR3 nucleotides are TGTGCCAGCAGCCCTACCCTTGGGGCGAGTAACACTGAAGCTTTCTTT.

The sample holds a few counts of this clonotype. One junction end disagrees with the germline gene, perhaps due to a read error. The chain carries TRBV4-1 and TRBJ1-1, with TRBD1 matching over 7 bases. This CDR3 is built from 15 residues. Looked up from germline, CDR1 is MGHRA and CDR2 is YSYEKL. This CDR3 reads CASSQGGGENTEAFF. Written as DNA, the CDR3 is TGCGCCAGCAGTCAAGGGGGCGGGGAGAACACTGAAGCTTTCTTT.